Presented here are 25 T cell receptor beta chains from one specimen sequenced in a study of tumor and adjacent non-tumor tissue in lung cancer. The template was RNA from unsorted bulk tissue. This non-tumor lung sample came from over 3 cm beyond the tumor edge. TCRbeta libraries were built with three rounds of nested PCR, modified from ARM-PCR. Each CDR3 protein gets one entry after TCRdb re-called the multiplex PCR reads with MiXCR. The sample yields tens of thousands of distinct CDR3 sequences, around 59% seen once. Sequencing was done on a sample of distant non-tumor lung tissue. Every receptor here comes from a woman aged 70 to 79 with non-small cell lung cancer.

This clonotype was picked up many times. The rearrangement joins TRBV28 to TRBJ1-1, with TRBD1 as a possible D gene (5 bases). CDR1 is MDHEN and CDR2 is SYDVKM in the germline V gene. CDR3 size: 13 residues. V lost 7 bases to trimming and J lost 0 bases, with 9 bases between them. Here the CDR3 reads CASIDSMNTEAFF. CDR3 in DNA: TGTGCCAGCATAGACAGCATGAACACTGAAGCTTTCTTT.

To note about this clonotype: The germline gene is not matched at one end of the junction; a read error may be the cause. The chain has TRBV28 and TRBJ2-7; D assignment may be TRBD1 or TRBD2 (7 bases each). This CDR3 is 14 amino acids long. The germline CDR1 and CDR2 sequences are MDHEN and SYDVKM. This CDR3 reads CVSREGQFLYEQYF. The CDR3 DNA reads TGTGTCAGCAGGGAGGGACAGTTCCTCTACGAGCAGTACTTC.

Remarks on this clonotype: A junction boundary mismatches the germline segment, possibly from a read error. The chain employs TRBV10-3 and TRBJ2-5, with 8 positions matching TRBD2. There are 18 residues in the CDR3. CDR1 and CDR2 (germline): ENHRY, SYGVKD. CDR3 protein: CAISESRASGSEQETQHF. In nucleotides, the CDR3 is TGTGCCATCAGTGAGTCGAGGGCTAGCGGGTCAGAACAAGAGACCCAGCACTTC.

Regarding this clonotype: A much larger clonotype is one base distant, so this may be a read error. V and J are TRBV20-1 and TRBJ1-2; no definite D call. CDR1 and CDR2 (germline): DFQATT, SNEGSKA (reference sequence). This CDR3 has 12 residues. CDR3 DNA: TGCAGTGCGAAGGACGGTCCCTATGGCTACGCCTTC. It specifies CSAKDGPYGYAF.

The gene calls are TRBV4-1 and TRBJ1-1, with 9 nucleotides matching TRBD1. This CDR3 has 15 residues. V lost 11 bases to trimming and J lost 7 bases; unmatched junction nucleotides: 17. CDR1 MGHRA and CDR2 YSYEKL come from the germline V gene. CDR3 nucleotides: TGCGCCGGCATCCAACGGACAGGGGATGGCAGTGAAGCTTTCTTT. Translating it yields CAGIQRTGDGSEAFF.

A remark on this clonotype: Its ends do not fully match the called genes, so a read error is possible. The CDR3 DNA reads TGTGCCATCAGTTCCGGGACAGACTATGGTTACACCTTC. It yields the protein CAISSGTDYGYTF. The rearrangement uses TRBV10-3 and TRBJ1-2; 7 bases align to TRBD1. Germline V gene data show CDR1 as ENHRY and CDR2 as SYGVKD. This CDR3 is 13 amino acids long.

V is TRBV10-2 and J is TRBJ1-1; D perhaps matches TRBD1 (5 bases). Germline assignment: CDR1 WSHSY and CDR2 SAAADI. V was shortened by 11 bases and J by 0 bases, with 16 bases between the two germline ends. The CDR3 is 14 amino acids. The CDR3 DNA reads as TGCGCCGCCGCGGGGGGTGGCGTGAACACTGAAGCTTTCTTT. Translated, it gives CAAAGGGVNTEAFF.

In this sample, this clonotype turned up once. A read error may produce the germline difference seen at one junction end. The gene calls are TRBV6-5 and TRBJ1-1; D is perhaps TRBD1 (5 bases). This CDR3 has 13 residues. Germline CDR1 MNHEY, CDR2 SVGAGI. The CDR3 sequence: CARSSGGIAEAFF. Written as DNA, the CDR3 is TGTGCCAGGAGTTCGGGGGGGATCGCTGAAGCTTTCTTT.

For this clonotype: Lacking the conserved final phenylalanine or tryptophan, this CDR3 likely reflects a read error. This chain connects TRBV11-3 to TRBJ2-1; D gene unclear. Germline V CDR1 and CDR2: SGHNT, YENEEA. This CDR3 is 13 amino acids long. CDR3 sequence reads: CTSSLPYHNDQFC. As DNA, the CDR3 is TGTACCAGCAGCTTACCCTACCACAATGACCAGTTCTGC.

The chain uses TRBV11-1 and TRBJ1-4; 7 nucleotides align to TRBD1. Per germline, CDR1 SGHAT and CDR2 FQDESV (reference sequence). J gave up 4 bases and V 7 bases, and 3 bases lay outside the gene matches. The CDR3 runs 13 residues. In DNA, the CDR3 is TGTGCCAGCATCGGGACAGATAATGAAAAACTGTTTTTT. This gives the protein CASIGTDNEKLFF.

This clonotype was counted only a few times. The chain is built from TRBV7-9 and TRBJ2-3; no definite D call. The CDR3 runs 13 residues. V was shortened by 5 bases and J by 0 bases, with 6 bases between the two germline ends. The germline V gene encodes CDR1 SEHNR and CDR2 FQNEAQ (reference sequence). DNA for the CDR3: TGTGCCAGCAGCCTCCAAAGCACAGATACGCAGTATTTT. The encoded protein is CASSLQSTDTQYF.

A note on this clonotype: A much larger clone differs from this one at a single base, so this may be a read error. The chain links TRBV5-4 to TRBJ1-1; no firm D call. Germline assignment: CDR1 SGHNT and CDR2 YYREEE (reference sequence). V lost 2 bases to trimming and J lost 5 bases, with 13 bases between them. The CDR3 length is 14 residues. CDR3 bases: TGTGCCAGCAGCTTCCACAAGGGAGGAACTGAAGCTTTCTTT. Its translation: CASSFHKGGTEAFF.

The V and J genes are TRBV28 and TRBJ2-2, with 9 bases aligning to TRBD2. V dropped 6 bases and J dropped 7; count of bases not matched to a gene: 18. There are 18 residues in the CDR3. Germline V gene data show CDR1 as MDHEN and CDR2 as SYDVKM. The chain's CDR3 is CASSFTSGPFPLSGELFF. The CDR3 DNA reads as TGTGCCAGCAGCTTTACTAGCGGGCCGTTTCCCCTGAGCGGGGAGCTGTTTTTT.

A word on this clonotype: Given the absence of the conserved phenylalanine or tryptophan at the CDR3 end, a read error is likely. This chain joins TRBV11-2 and TRBJ2-3; 8 nucleotides agree with TRBD2. CDR1 is SGHAT, CDR2 FQNNGV, per germline. The CDR3 sequence is 15 residues long. Here the CDR3 reads CARSFTSGTTDTQYS. As DNA, the CDR3 is TGTGCCCGCAGCTTCACTAGCGGTACCACAGATACACAGTATTCT.

There are a few counts of this clonotype. A much larger clone differs from this one at a single base, so this may be a read error. The CDR3 DNA is TGTGCCAGCAGTTCAGAGTCAGGGTTGTCAACCCTCAACTTT. Translating it yields CASSSESGLSTLNF. The rearrangement uses TRBV6-6 and TRBJ1-6; D is perhaps TRBD1 (5 bases). Per germline, CDR1 MNHNY and CDR2 SVGAGI (reference sequence). This CDR3 has 14 residues.

In regard to this clonotype: Given the absence of the conserved phenylalanine or tryptophan at the CDR3 end, a read error is likely. The chain recombines TRBV7-9 with TRBJ2-7; a possible D gene is TRBD1 (8 bases). Trimming stripped 3 bases from V and 3 bases from J, with 21 bases between. In germline, CDR1 is SEHNR, CDR2 FQNEAQ (reference sequence). This CDR3 comprises 17 residues. The CDR3 loop is CASSFGGGQAVLYEQYI. CDR3 sequence (DNA): TGTGCCAGCAGCTTTGGCGGGGGACAGGCGGTACTCTACGAGCAGTACATC.

For this clonotype: A single base separates this from a much larger clone, so it may be a read error. The rearrangement links TRBV11-2 to TRBJ2-5; D remains unclear. Germline assignment: CDR1 SGHAT and CDR2 FQNNGV. V lost 1 base, J lost 0 bases, and 3 bases lay in between. This CDR3 has 13 amino acids. In DNA form, the CDR3 reads TGTGCCAGCAGCTTAGTGAACCAAGAGACCCAGTACTTC. It specifies CASSLVNQETQYF.

Many counts were recorded for this clonotype. J is TRBJ2-1 and V is TRBV28; the match to TRBD2 covers 12 bases. Trimming took 7 bases from V and 10 from J; bases not matched to a gene: 2. In germline, CDR1 is MDHEN, CDR2 SYDVKM. The CDR3 is 12 amino acids. CDR3 protein: CASKGLAGEQFF. The CDR3 DNA follows: TGTGCCAGCAAGGGACTAGCGGGCGAGCAGTTCTTC.

The chain links TRBV7-8 to TRBJ2-3; tentatively, D is TRBD2 (5 bases). CDR3 size: 14 residues. The V end lost 2 bases, the J end lost 4 bases, and 10 bases lay between the germline ends. CDR1 and CDR2 from the germline V gene are SGHVS and FQNEAQ. In DNA, the CDR3 is TGTGCCAGCAGCTTAATCGGGCGGGCAGATACGCAGTATTTT. Translated: CASSLIGRADTQYF.

This clonotype came up many times. The chain combines TRBV5-6 with TRBJ2-2; TRBD1 is a possible D gene (5 bases). The CDR3 has 13 residues. V gave up 0 bases and J gave up 7 bases, with 7 bases separating them. CDR1 SGHDT and CDR2 YYEEEE come from the germline V gene. CDR3 nucleotide sequence: TGTGCCAGCAGCTTGGGACAGCTCGGGGAGCTGTTTTTT. It encodes CASSLGQLGELFF.

Turning to this clonotype: An end of the junction differs from the germline gene, which may be a read error. The chain has TRBV6-2 or TRBV6-3 and TRBJ2-1, with TRBD2 matching 8 bases. Germline V lookup: CDR1 MNHEY, CDR2 SVGEGT. This CDR3 contains 16 residues. The CDR3 here is CVSSDPAGGLDNDQFF. The CDR3 nucleotides are TGTGTCAGCAGTGACCCCGCGGGAGGCCTTGACAATGATCAGTTCTTC.

As concerns this clonotype: At one end the junction does not follow the germline gene, possibly because of a read error. The J gene is TRBJ2-1, the V gene TRBV6-6; D tentatively fits TRBD1 or TRBD2 (5 bases each). CDR1 and CDR2 from the germline V gene are MNHNY and SVGAGI (reference sequence). The CDR3 has 16 amino acids. The CDR3 loop reads CASSYPGHHPGNEQFF. CDR3 nucleotide sequence: TGTGCCAGCAGTTACCCGGGGCACCACCCTGGGAATGAACAGTTCTTC.

The V gene is TRBV7-9, the J gene TRBJ1-1; a weak D match, TRBD1 (6 bases). The length of the CDR3 is 14 residues. The V gene's germline CDR1 is SEHNR and CDR2 FQNEAQ (reference sequence). Deletions cut 1 base from V and 6 bases from J, with 12 bases between. The CDR3 nucleotides are TGTGCCAGCAGCTTAGGGGGGGGCTGGGCTGAAGCTTTCTTT. Its protein product is CASSLGGGWAEAFF.

On this clonotype: One end of the junction does not line up with germline, which may come from a read error. In DNA, the CDR3 is TGTGCCATCAGTCGTACGGCGGGCGAAAGCTTCTACGAGCAATACTTC. Its protein product is CAISRTAGESFYEQYF. This sequence joins TRBV10-3 and TRBJ2-7; weak D call: TRBD2 (5 bases). The length of the CDR3 is 16 residues. Per the germline V gene, CDR1 is ENHRY and CDR2 is SYGVKD.

This clonotype is large. The chain uses TRBV24-1 and TRBJ1-5; D unresolved. The CDR3 length is 14 residues. The V gene's germline CDR1 is KGHDR and CDR2 SFDVKD. V gave up 0 bases and J gave up 3 bases, with 5 bases separating them. The CDR3 DNA reads as TGTGCCACCAGTGATTTGTCGATCAATCAGCCCCAGCATTTT. It encodes CATSDLSINQPQHF.